Presented here are 12 T cell receptor beta chains from one specimen sequenced in a study of CD8+ T cells in alopecia areata. cDNA reverse transcribed from extracted RNA served as the sequencing template. Generated by immunoSEQ multiplex PCR, the TCRdb table keeps only in-frame clones and is missing some. The sample consists of about 200,000 clones, just over 55% of them appearing once. The sequencing input was CD8+ T cells sorted from blood. These receptors all stem from a human donor in good health.

This rearrangement joins TRBV30 to TRBJ2-7; the D gene is possibly TRBD1 (5 bases). This CDR3 has 12 residues. CDR1 and CDR2 (germline): GTSNPN, SVGIG (reference sequence). V lost 0 bases and J lost 6, with 9 bases in between. CDR3: CAWSVGVGEQYF. As DNA, the CDR3 is TGTGCCTGGAGTGTAGGGGTAGGCGAGCAGTACTTC.

The gene calls are TRBV4-1 and TRBJ1-5; D not certain. Germline CDR1 is MGHRA and CDR2 is YSYEKL. V shed 0 bases and J shed 3 bases, with 9 bases lying between them. CDR3 length: 15 residues. CDR3 region: CASSQDSGYNQPQHF. CDR3 DNA: TGCGCCAGCAGCCAAGATTCGGGGTACAATCAGCCCCAGCATTTT.

The V and J genes are TRBV13 and TRBJ1-1; 8 positions agree with TRBD1. V lost 10 bases, J lost 0 bases, and 4 bases stayed unmatched. The length of the CDR3 is 13 residues. The germline CDR1 and CDR2 sequences are PRHDT and FYEKMQ (reference sequence). The CDR3 region has the DNA TGTGCCACCCGGACAGGGATGAACACTGAAGCTTTCTTT. Translation gives CATRTGMNTEAFF.

The chain links TRBV6-5 to TRBJ1-2; tentatively, D is TRBD1 (5 bases). Trimming cost V 4 bases and J 0 bases, with 12 bases left between them. The CDR3 spans 15 residues. Germline CDR1 is MNHEY and CDR2 is SVGAGI. CDR3 loop: CASSSGTGANYGYTF. The CDR3 DNA follows: TGTGCCAGCAGTTCCGGGACGGGGGCTAACTATGGCTACACCTTC.

V is TRBV5-4 and J is TRBJ2-5; D perhaps matches TRBD2 (5 bases). CDR1 is SGHNT and CDR2 is YYREEE in the germline V gene (reference sequence). V lost 7 bases, J lost 5 bases, and 12 bases lay in between. The length of the CDR3 is 12 residues. CDR3 amino acids: CASGGNRETQYF. CDR3 DNA: TGTGCCAGCGGAGGTAATCGGGAGACCCAGTACTTC.

The J gene is TRBJ1-1, the V gene TRBV10-3; 8 nucleotides line up with TRBD1. The CDR3 has 16 amino acids. V lost 2 bases and J lost 3; bases outside the gene matches: 8. Germline V gene data show CDR1 as ENHRY and CDR2 as SYGVKD. In DNA form, the CDR3 reads TGTGCCATCAGTGAGAGAAAGGACAGGGCGGACACTGAAGCTTTCTTT. Protein: CAISERKDRADTEAFF.

This clone was seen a handful of times. V is TRBV4-1 and J is TRBJ1-2; D gene uncertain. Germline V CDR1 and CDR2: MGHRA, YSYEKL. V was trimmed by 0 bases and J by 4 bases, leaving 12 bases between them. CDR3 length equals 15 residues. The CDR3 here is CASSQDGSDPYGYTF. In DNA, the CDR3 is TGCGCCAGCAGCCAAGACGGTTCAGACCCCTATGGCTACACCTTC.

This chain links TRBV29-1 with TRBJ1-2, with TRBD1 matching over 12 bases. The V gene end was trimmed by 4 bases and the J gene end by 3 bases; junction bases not matched to a gene: 6. CDR1 is SQVTM, CDR2 ANQGSEA, per germline. This CDR3 contains 15 residues. The CDR3 nucleotides are TGCAGCGTTGCAGGGACAGGGGGCGATTACTATGGCTACACCTTC. This codes for CSVAGTGGDYYGYTF.

This rearrangement joins TRBV30 to TRBJ2-7; D possibly matches TRBD1 or TRBD2 (6 bases each). The V gene's germline CDR1 is GTSNPN and CDR2 SVGIG (reference sequence). The CDR3 is made up of 14 amino acids. Trimming pared 1 base from V and 5 bases from J, leaving 15 bases between. CDR3 sequence: CAWSGGGFPDEQYF. DNA for the CDR3: TGTGCCTGGAGTGGAGGGGGGTTTCCCGACGAGCAGTACTTC. Looking up the rest from reference TRBV30 and TRBJ2-7 gives the full variable domain: SQTIHQWPATLVQPVGSPLSLECTVEGTSNPNLYWYRQAAGRGLQLLFYSVGIGQISSEVPQNLSASRPQDRQFILSSKKLLLSDSGFYLCAWSGGGFPDEQYFGPGTRLTVT.

The chain combines TRBV4-1 with TRBJ2-5; 12 nucleotides match TRBD2. The V segment lost 1 base and the J segment 3 bases; nucleotides outside the gene matches: 9. CDR3 length: 18 residues. Germline V CDR1 and CDR2: MGHRA, YSYEKL. The CDR3 coding sequence is TGCGCCAGCAGCCAAGCGGGGACTAGCGGGTTGGAAAAAGAGACCCAGTACTTC. Translated, it gives CASSQAGTSGLEKETQYF.

The rearrangement joins TRBV18 to TRBJ1-2, with D maybe TRBD1 (5 bases). Trimming stripped 3 bases from V and 4 bases from J, with 12 bases between. The germline V gene encodes CDR1 KGHSH and CDR2 LQKENI. The CDR3 covers 14 residues. The CDR3 loop reads CASSPADSPYGYTF. CDR3 DNA sequence: TGTGCCAGCTCACCGGCCGACAGCCCCTATGGCTACACCTTC.

The chain combines TRBV15 with TRBJ2-7, with D unclear. The CDR3 is 13 amino acids. CDR1 is LNHNV and CDR2 is YYDKDF in the germline V gene (reference sequence). Trimming removed 0 bases from V and 5 bases from J, with 8 bases in between. In DNA form, the CDR3 reads TGTGCCACCAGCAGAGATTTGGCCGACGAGCAGTACTTC. Encoded protein: CATSRDLADEQYF.